These T cell receptor beta chains were read from a single sample in a study of T cells in localized non-small cell lung cancer. Clones were sequenced by immunoSEQ multiplex PCR, and TCRdb holds only the in-frame ones, with some missing. Of 8,500 to 13,000 clones listed, nearly 50% are singletons. The sample here was lymph node tissue, taken before any cancer treatment. The receptors were sampled from a woman aged 35-75 years with stage II squamous cell lung carcinoma. CDR3s include the opening cysteine and the closing phenylalanine or tryptophan. D genes are given only for firm matches. The size of a clone is reported for some rows only, either as once, few or many, or as a class for expanded clones.

D	J	V	size	CDR3	DNA
TRBD2	TRBJ2-1	TRBV18	NA	CASSPTSGGTYNEQFF	TGTGCCAGCTCACCCACGAGCGGGGGGACTTACAATGAGCAGTTCTTC
TRBD1	TRBJ1-2	TRBV11-3	NA	CASSFSRQGKRSNYGYTF	TGTGCCAGCAGCTTCTCGAGACAGGGAAAAAGGAGTAACTATGGCTACACCTTC
NA	TRBJ2-1	TRBV10-2	once	CASSPVTGRRYNEQFF	TGCGCCAGCAGTCCTGTTACGGGACGGCGATACAATGAGCAGTTCTTC
NA	TRBJ1-1	TRBV6-8	medium-sized	CASSPPSQGTAFF	TGTGCCAGCAGTCCACCATCACAGGGAACAGCTTTCTTT
NA	TRBJ1-5	TRBV15	NA	CATSRDNGDNQPQHF	TGTGCCACCAGCAGAGATAATGGCGACAATCAGCCCCAGCATTTT
TRBD1	TRBJ1-2	TRBV6-7	NA	CASSGPGTGGYTF	TGTGCCAGCAGTGGTCCCGGGACAGGTGGCTACACCTTC
TRBD1	TRBJ1-6	TRBV19	once	CASSVGQGNSPLHF	TGTGCCAGTAGTGTCGGACAGGGTAATTCACCCCTCCACTTT
NA	TRBJ2-1	TRBV7-5	few	CASSPGYGGRNEQFF	TGTGCCAGCAGCCCTGGGTACGGAGGGCGGAATGAGCAGTTCTTC
NA	TRBJ1-1	TRBV28	few	CASSPRWANTEAFF	TGTGCCAGCAGTCCGAGATGGGCTAACACTGAAGCTTTCTTT
NA	TRBJ1-1	TRBV30	NA	CAWSVLREAFF	TGTGCCTGGAGTGTACTCCGTGAAGCTTTCTTT
NA	TRBJ2-5	TRBV11-3	NA	CASSLRTARGETQYF	TGTGCCAGCAGCTTGCGGACAGCCCGTGGGGAGACCCAGTACTTC
NA	TRBJ1-4	TRBV11-3	few	CASSSPQGLGEKLFF	TGTGCCAGCAGCTCCCCTCAAGGCCTGGGGGAAAAACTGTTTTTT
NA	TRBJ2-3	TRBV19	few	CASSIRARGDTQYF	TGTGCCAGTAGTATTAGGGCACGGGGAGATACGCAGTATTTT
NA	TRBJ1-3	TRBV29-1	NA	CSVGSSGNTIYF	TGCAGCGTCGGTAGCTCTGGAAACACCATATATTTT
NA	TRBJ1-5	TRBV18	NA	CASSPSLILRPQHF	TGTGCCAGCTCACCGTCTTTAATTTTACGGCCCCAGCATTTT
TRBD2	TRBJ2-3	TRBV11-3	NA	CASSLNSGRGTDTQYF	TGTGCCAGCAGCTTGAATAGTGGGAGGGGCACAGATACGCAGTATTTT
TRBD2	TRBJ2-7	TRBV9	few	CASRGAGKSSEQYF	TGTGCCAGCAGGGGAGCGGGAAAGTCCTCCGAGCAGTACTTC
NA	TRBJ2-1	TRBV9	few	CASSVQPNNEQFF	TGTGCCAGCAGCGTTCAGCCGAACAATGAGCAGTTCTTC
NA	TRBJ2-1	TRBV15	NA	CATSIGLESFGEQFF	TGTGCCACCAGCATCGGACTGGAATCTTTCGGTGAGCAGTTCTTC
NA	TRBJ1-6	TRBV16	NA	CASSQQGNSPLHF	TGTGCCAGCAGCCAACAGGGAAATTCACCCCTCCACTTT
NA	TRBJ1-1	TRBV29-1	NA	CSVEFFPNTEAFF	TGCAGCGTTGAGTTTTTTCCGAACACTGAAGCTTTCTTT
NA	TRBJ1-1	TRBV19	NA	CASSMEIPAEAFF	TGTGCCAGTAGTATGGAGATCCCCGCTGAAGCTTTCTTT
NA	TRBJ1-3	TRBV30	NA	CAWSRGGGNTIYF	TGTGCCTGGAGCAGGGGTGGCGGAAACACCATATATTTT
TRBD2	TRBJ2-1	TRBV11-3	few	CASSLGVGLANNEQFF	TGTGCCAGCAGCTTGGGGGTCGGACTAGCGAACAATGAGCAGTTCTTC
NA	TRBJ2-2	TRBV12-2	NA	CASVSGPNTGELFF	TGTGCCAGTGTCTCCGGACCGAACACCGGGGAGCTGTTTTTT
TRBD1	TRBJ2-4	TRBV18	few	CASSPGGAKNIQYF	TGTGCCAGCTCCCCAGGGGGTGCCAAAAACATTCAGTACTTC
NA	TRBJ2-2	TRBV19	NA	CASSRTRTNTGELFF	TGTGCCAGTAGCCGGACTCGAACGAACACCGGGGAGCTGTTTTTT
TRBD1	TRBJ2-7	TRBV25-1	NA	CASSGPGQGANEQYF	TGTGCCAGCAGTGGACCGGGACAGGGGGCCAACGAGCAGTACTTC
NA	TRBJ2-7	TRBV11-3	few	CASSLGGNRREQYF	TGTGCCAGCAGCTTAGGGGGGAACAGACGCGAGCAGTACTTC
NA	TRBJ2-3	TRBV6-8	few	CASSHRDMSTDTQYF	TGTGCCAGCAGTCACCGGGACATGAGCACAGATACGCAGTATTTT
NA	TRBJ2-2	TRBV19	NA	CASSIDGVMAGELFF	TGTGCCAGTAGTATAGATGGGGTAATGGCCGGGGAGCTGTTTTTT
TRBD1	TRBJ2-7	TRBV28	NA	CASTSPGQRYEQYF	TGTGCCAGCACCTCGCCGGGACAGAGATACGAGCAGTACTTC
NA	TRBJ1-1	TRBV18	NA	CASSPPPAGQTEAFF	TGTGCCAGCTCACCCCCCCCTGCAGGGCAAACTGAAGCTTTCTTT
TRBD1	TRBJ1-1	TRBV4-1	NA	CASSPWTGRSTEAFF	TGCGCCAGCAGCCCTTGGACAGGGAGGAGCACTGAAGCTTTCTTT
TRBD2	TRBJ2-7	TRBV10-3	NA	CAISERGGVEQYF	TGTGCCATCAGTGAACGCGGGGGGGTCGAGCAGTACTTC
NA	TRBJ1-2	TRBV6-8	few	CASSRINYGYTF	TGTGCCAGCAGTCGAATTAACTATGGCTACACCTTC
NA	TRBJ2-5	TRBV29-1	NA	CSVEDLRVKTQYF	TGCAGCGTTGAAGATCTCAGGGTGAAGACCCAGTACTTC
NA	TRBJ2-7	TRBV10-1	few	CASSEGLGAASSYEQYF	TGCGCCAGCAGTGAGGGGCTCGGGGCGGCGAGCTCCTACGAGCAGTACTTC
TRBD1	TRBJ1-2	TRBV19	NA	CASMPGQRYGYTF	TGTGCCAGTATGCCGGGACAGAGGTATGGCTACACCTTC
NA	TRBJ1-5	TRBV28	NA	CASSLLDWTEGSNQPQHF	TGTGCCAGCAGTTTATTAGACTGGACAGAAGGTAGCAATCAGCCCCAGCATTTT
NA	TRBJ1-1	TRBV11-3	few	CASSSGSGNTEAFF	TGTGCCAGCAGCTCTGGGTCGGGGAACACTGAAGCTTTCTTT
NA	TRBJ1-1	TRBV30	NA	CAWSNVIDAFF	TGTGCCTGGAGCAACGTCATCGATGCTTTCTTT
NA	TRBJ2-1	TRBV25-1	NA	CASSRSPSYNEQFF	TGTGCCAGCAGTCGCTCCCCCTCCTACAATGAGCAGTTCTTC
TRBD1	TRBJ2-1	TRBV11-3	few	CASSRDRGFSDYNEQFF	TGTGCCAGCAGCCGGGACAGGGGTTTTTCCGACTACAATGAGCAGTTCTTC
TRBD1	TRBJ1-1	TRBV15	NA	CATSSIQGRNTEAFF	TGTGCCACCAGCAGCATACAGGGGCGGAACACTGAAGCTTTCTTT
TRBD1	TRBJ1-2	TRBV18	NA	CASSPLRGQGYTF	TGTGCCAGCTCACCACTGAGGGGGCAGGGCTACACCTTC
TRBD2	TRBJ2-7	TRBV10-2	NA	CASSERGGEQYF	TGCGCCAGCAGTGAGCGGGGGGGAGAGCAGTACTTC
TRBD1	TRBJ2-3	TRBV6-8	medium-sized	CASRLTGGGTDTQYF	TGTGCCAGCAGATTGACAGGGGGCGGTACAGATACGCAGTATTTT
TRBD1	TRBJ2-3	TRBV7-6	NA	CASSSKGGAADTQYF	TGTGCCAGCAGCTCGAAAGGGGGCGCGGCAGATACGCAGTATTTT
NA	TRBJ2-7	TRBV18	NA	CASSTTGLDEQYF	TGTGCCAGCTCAACTACAGGGCTAGACGAGCAGTACTTC
NA	TRBJ2-1	TRBV15	once	CATSRERGGARLSYNEQFF	TGTGCCACCAGCAGAGAAAGGGGGGGAGCCCGTTTATCGTACAATGAGCAGTTCTTC
TRBD2	TRBJ2-1	TRBV6-8	few	CASSTLAGVINEQFF	TGTGCCAGCAGTACACTAGCGGGAGTGATCAATGAGCAGTTCTTC
NA	TRBJ2-3	TRBV30	NA	CAWSETGLGDTQYF	TGTGCCTGGAGTGAAACAGGGTTGGGAGACACGCAGTATTTT
TRBD1	TRBJ1-2	TRBV10-2	NA	CASNRQGAGGYGYTF	TGCGCCAGCAATCGACAGGGGGCTGGTGGCTATGGCTACACCTTC
TRBD1	TRBJ2-3	TRBV9	few	CASREPGQGRDTQYF	TGTGCCAGCAGGGAACCGGGACAGGGAAGAGATACGCAGTATTTT
TRBD2	TRBJ2-3	TRBV11-3	few	CASSLLAGGLDTQYF	TGTGCCAGCAGCTTGCTAGCGGGAGGATTAGATACGCAGTATTTT
NA	TRBJ1-2	TRBV28	NA	CASSLQPHDGYTF	TGTGCCAGCAGTTTACAGCCTCATGATGGCTACACCTTC